These 18 T cell receptor beta chains share one sample of origin, sequenced in a study of cytomegalovirus exposure and HLA in healthy donors. Libraries were prepared by immunoSEQ multiplex PCR; TCRdb keeps only in-frame clonotypes and omits some of them. The sample holds over 110,000 clones, approximately 87% seen once. Sequenced: PBMCs. The receptors stem from a man younger than 30 in good health and CMV-seronegative.

CDR3 DNA: TGTGCCAGCAGTTTGGGCAGGGGAAAAGATACGCAGTATTTT. It codes for CASSLGRGKDTQYF. This chain connects TRBV27 to TRBJ2-3, with D perhaps matching TRBD1 (6 bases). The CDR3 totals 14 residues. Per germline, CDR1 MNHEY and CDR2 SMNVEV (reference sequence). V lost 3 bases and J 5 bases, leaving 12 bases between the germline ends.

The rearrangement joins TRBV7-9 to TRBJ2-1; 9 positions match TRBD1. Germline V gene lookup returns CDR1 SEHNR and CDR2 FQNEAQ (reference sequence). The CDR3 is 15 amino acids. The junction had 6 bases not matched to a gene; V was cut back by 4 bases and J by 5 bases. DNA for the CDR3: TGTGCCAGCAGCTCACAGGGGGCGGTCGACAATGAGCAGTTCTTC. Encoded protein: CASSSQGAVDNEQFF. Supplemented by reference TRBV7-9 and TRBJ2-1, the full variable domain reads DTGVSQNPRHKITKRGQNVTFRCDPISEHNRLYWYRQTLGQGPEFLTYFQNEAQLEKSRLLSDRFSAERPKGSFSTLEIQRTEQGDSAMYLCASSSQGAVDNEQFFGPGTRLTVL.

This clone was detected only a few times. The V and J genes are TRBV5-6 and TRBJ1-2; weak D call: TRBD1 (5 bases). The CDR3 contains 18 residues. CDR1 and CDR2 from the germline V gene are SGHDT and YYEEEE. V gave up 3 bases and J gave up 1 base, with 22 bases separating them. For the CDR3, the DNA is TGTGCCAGCAGCTCCCCTTTACCCCGACAGACGATTAACTATGGCTACACCTTC. Translation gives CASSSPLPRQTINYGYTF.

The chain couples TRBV10-3 to TRBJ2-5, with 9 bases identical to TRBD2. Germline CDR1 reads ENHRY; CDR2 reads SYGVKD. CDR3 length: 16 amino acids. V shed 4 bases and J 0 bases; nucleotides not matched to a gene: 6. Written as DNA, the CDR3 is TGTGCCATCAGTGGGGGACTAGCCGGGGACCAAGAGACCCAGTACTTC. Amino acid sequence: CAISGGLAGDQETQYF.

V is TRBV7-2 and J is TRBJ2-7, with 8 bases fitting TRBD2. The junction had 0 bases not matched to a gene; V was cut back by 0 bases and J by 2 bases. Looked up from germline, CDR1 is SGHTA and CDR2 is FQGNSA. This CDR3 spans 14 amino acids. The DNA for the CDR3 is TGTGCCAGCAGCTTAGCCGGGAGGGCCTACGAGCAGTACTTC. It yields the protein CASSLAGRAYEQYF.

This chain uses TRBV2 with TRBJ1-4; 7 bases align to TRBD1. This CDR3 has 19 amino acids. Germline assignment: CDR1 SNHLY and CDR2 FYNNEI. V gave up 6 bases and J gave up 0 bases; unmatched junction bases: 16. CDR3 sequence: CASSVGTDIPLATNEKLFF. The CDR3 DNA follows: TGTGCCAGCAGCGTGGGGACAGACATTCCCCTTGCAACTAATGAAAAACTGTTTTTT.

This rearrangement joins TRBV13 to TRBJ2-5, with 8 bases identical to TRBD1. This CDR3 contains 17 residues. The V gene's germline CDR1 is PRHDT and CDR2 FYEKMQ (reference sequence). The trim removed 4 bases at V and 5 bases at J, leaving 15 bases unmatched. CDR3 DNA: TGTGCCAGCAGCTCATCGCGGGGTAGCAGGGGGCTTGAGACCCAGTACTTC. Encoded protein: CASSSSRGSRGLETQYF.

The J gene is TRBJ1-2, the V gene TRBV19; no definite D call. Germline V gene sequence: CDR1 LNHDA, CDR2 SQIVND (reference sequence). This CDR3 comprises 13 residues. Trimming stripped 2 bases from V and 8 bases from J, with 12 bases between. DNA of the CDR3: TGTGCCAGTAGTATATCTAGAGCGGGGGGCTACACCTTC. Amino acid sequence: CASSISRAGGYTF. The entire variable domain, with the rest obtained from reference TRBV19 and TRBJ1-2, is as follows: DGGITQSPKYLFRKEGQNVTLSCEQNLNHDAMYWYRQDPGQGLRLIYYSQIVNDFQKGDIAEGYSVSREKKESFPLTVTSAQKNPTAFYLCASSISRAGGYTFGSGTRLTVV.

J is TRBJ2-7 and V is TRBV5-6; 9 bases are a match to TRBD1. V was pared by 3 bases and J by 6 bases, with 4 bases of the junction left unmatched. CDR3 size: 13 residues. Germline CDR1 and CDR2: SGHDT and YYEEEE. The CDR3 DNA sequence: TGTGCCAGCAGCTACACAGGGGGCGGCGAGCAGTACTTC. It specifies CASSYTGGGEQYF.

This chain uses TRBV7-9 with TRBJ2-7; 9 bases fit TRBD1. The CDR3 is 13 residues long. Germline V gene data show CDR1 as SEHNR and CDR2 as FQNEAQ (reference sequence). The trim removed 5 bases at V and 2 bases at J, leaving 1 base unmatched. CDR3 nucleotides: TGTGCCAGCAGCGGGGACAGGGCCTACGAGCAGTACTTC. Translated: CASSGDRAYEQYF. Filled out from reference TRBV7-9 and TRBJ2-7, the complete variable domain reads DTGVSQNPRHKITKRGQNVTFRCDPISEHNRLYWYRQTLGQGPEFLTYFQNEAQLEKSRLLSDRFSAERPKGSFSTLEIQRTEQGDSAMYLCASSGDRAYEQYFGPGTRLTVT.

In its sample, this clone was seen a few times. CDR3 region: CASIDRGGYTF. CDR3 nucleotides: TGTGCCTCCATCGACAGGGGAGGCTACACCTTC. V gene TRBV19 combines with J gene TRBJ1-2; 8 bases are a match to TRBD1. The V gene end was trimmed by 11 bases and the J gene end by 8 bases; junction bases not matched to a gene: 7. Per germline, CDR1 LNHDA and CDR2 SQIVND (reference sequence). CDR3 length equals 11 residues.

The chain has TRBV10-2 and TRBJ2-5, with TRBD2 matching over 12 bases. This CDR3 spans 13 amino acids. The trim removed 10 bases at V and 5 bases at J, leaving 5 bases unmatched. CDR1 and CDR2 from the germline V gene are WSHSY and SAAADI. This CDR3 is CATRLAGDETQYF. CDR3 nucleotide sequence: TGCGCCACCCGACTAGCGGGAGACGAGACCCAGTACTTC.

The rearrangement joins TRBV6-1 to TRBJ1-2; maybe TRBD1 (6 bases). Trimming cost V 0 bases and J 4 bases, with 15 bases left between them. The germline gives CDR1 MNHNS, CDR2 SASEGT. The CDR3 spans 16 residues. CDR3 loop: CASSEANVPGAYGYTF. The CDR3 nucleotides are TGTGCCAGCAGTGAAGCAAACGTCCCAGGGGCCTATGGCTACACCTTC.

This sequence joins TRBV2 and TRBJ2-3; 8 nucleotides agree with TRBD2. Trimming at V came to 7 bases and at J to 3 bases, leaving 15 bases not matched to a gene. The CDR3 sequence is 17 residues long. Germline values: CDR1 SNHLY, CDR2 FYNNEI. The DNA of the CDR3 is TGTGCCAGCATCCCCCCCCTAAGCGGGGGAAGTACAGATACGCAGTATTTT. Translated: CASIPPLSGGSTDTQYF.

Comments on this clone: This specimen includes other DNA sequences encoding the same CDR3. CDR3 sequence reads: CASSYDGGFNGYTF. In DNA form, the CDR3 reads TGTGCCAGCAGTTACGATGGAGGGTTCAATGGCTACACCTTC. The genes are TRBV6-5 and TRBJ1-2; D uncertain. CDR1 is MNHEY and CDR2 is SVGAGI in the germline V gene. The V and J ends lost 2 bases and 6 bases respectively, with 13 bases between them. This CDR3 has 14 amino acids.

The gene calls are TRBV19 and TRBJ1-2, with D unclear. The germline CDR1 and CDR2 sequences are LNHDA and SQIVND (reference sequence). V lost 1 base and J lost 3, with 12 bases in between. This CDR3 is built from 15 residues. The CDR3 reads CASSIGGGIDYGYTF. For the CDR3, the DNA is TGTGCCAGTAGTATAGGTGGAGGGATCGACTATGGCTACACCTTC.

With respect to this clone: The same CDR3 arises from other DNA sequences in this sample as well. The V call is TRBV7-8, the J call TRBJ2-7; 9 bases map to TRBD1. In germline, CDR1 is SGHVS, CDR2 FQNEAQ. V lost 1 base, J lost 4 bases, and 2 bases stayed unmatched. The CDR3 extends over 14 amino acids. The CDR3 region is CASSLGQGGYEQYF. The DNA of the CDR3 is TGTGCCAGCAGCTTAGGACAGGGGGGGTACGAGCAGTACTTC.

This chain connects TRBV7-2 to TRBJ2-7; D may be TRBD2 (5 bases). Germline assignment: CDR1 SGHTA and CDR2 FQGNSA. Deletions cut 5 bases from V and 5 bases from J, with 22 bases between. There are 16 residues in the CDR3. The CDR3 protein is CASSVFSPGTNHEQYF. CDR3 DNA: TGTGCCAGCAGCGTATTTAGCCCGGGAACTAACCACGAGCAGTACTTC.